What follows are 11 T cell receptor beta chains derived from one specimen sequenced in a study of cytomegalovirus exposure and HLA in healthy donors. PCR amplification relied on 60 Vbeta primers (plus 13 Jbeta primers). Clones were sequenced by immunoSEQ multiplex PCR, and TCRdb holds only the in-frame ones, with some missing. Of 200,000 to 250,000 clones detected, roughly 79% appear once; the ten largest clones hold more than 0.45%. The sequenced sample was PBMCs. These receptors were collected from a woman in her 40s in good health and CMV-seronegative.

V and J are TRBV5-1 and TRBJ2-2; D not certain. Germline V lookup: CDR1 SGHRS, CDR2 YFSETQ. The CDR3 runs to 15 residues. Trimming took 4 bases from V and 7 from J, leaving 17 bases between them. In DNA form, the CDR3 reads TGCGCCAGCAGCCCGGTCTCTTCATACGACGGGGAGCTGTTTTTT. It codes for CASSPVSSYDGELFF.

This sequence joins TRBV6-5 and TRBJ1-2; perhaps TRBD1 as D (5 bases). The CDR3 length is 14 residues. Germline V gene lookup returns CDR1 MNHEY and CDR2 SVGAGI. V lost 7 bases to trimming and J lost 4 bases, with 16 bases between them. Written as DNA, the CDR3 is TGTGCCAGCAAGGGGAGGGCAATCGGCTATGGCTACACCTTC. Protein product: CASKGRAIGYGYTF.

The chain is built from TRBV7-8 and TRBJ1-3; possible D gene TRBD1, 6 bases. V was shortened by 5 bases and J by 0 bases, with 14 bases between the two germline ends. This CDR3 is 16 amino acids long. Germline CDR1 and CDR2: SGHVS and FQNEAQ. In DNA form, the CDR3 reads TGTGCCAGCAGCCTTCAACAGGGAGACTCTGGAAACACCATATATTTT. It is translated as CASSLQQGDSGNTIYF.

The V gene is TRBV9, the J gene TRBJ2-1; D is ambiguous. With 1 base removed from V and 4 bases from J, the gap between germline ends came to 9 bases. The CDR3 contains 14 residues. Germline CDR1 reads SGDLS; CDR2 reads YYNGEE. The CDR3 sequence is CASSVRVGYNEQFF. In DNA, the CDR3 is TGTGCCAGCAGCGTACGGGTTGGTTACAATGAGCAGTTCTTC.

V gene TRBV4-2 combines with J gene TRBJ2-5; 14 bases line up with TRBD2. The CDR3 is 17 residues long. Trimming removed 4 bases from V and 0 bases from J; junction bases left unmatched: 4. Germline assignment: CDR1 LGHNA and CDR2 YNFKEQ. The CDR3 loop is CASSPRLAGGDQETQYF. In DNA, the CDR3 is TGTGCCAGCAGCCCGAGACTAGCGGGGGGGGACCAAGAGACCCAGTACTTC.

The chain combines TRBV7-6 with TRBJ2-3; 8 bases line up with TRBD2. The CDR3 covers 16 residues. Germline assignment: CDR1 SGHVS and CDR2 FNYEAQ. V dropped 4 bases and J dropped 2; count of bases not matched to a gene: 8. CDR3 loop: CASSSGTRGFTDTQYF. The CDR3 DNA reads TGTGCCAGCAGCTCCGGGACTAGGGGGTTCACAGATACGCAGTATTTT. The full variable domain, its missing parts supplied by reference TRBV7-6 and TRBJ2-3, is GAGVSQSPRYKVTKRGQDVALRCDPISGHVSLYWYRQALGQGPEFLTYFNYEAQQDKSGLPNDRFSAERPEGSISTLTIQRTEQRDSAMYRCASSSGTRGFTDTQYFGPGTRLTVL.

The J gene is TRBJ2-3, the V gene TRBV9, with D possibly TRBD2 on 5 matching bases. Germline V gene data show CDR1 as SGDLS and CDR2 as YYNGEE. V gave up 0 bases and J gave up 7 bases, with 21 bases separating them. The CDR3 has 17 residues. CDR3 amino acids: CASSVDPGPGLLHTQYF. The CDR3 DNA reads TGTGCCAGCAGCGTAGATCCGGGCCCGGGATTACTTCATACGCAGTATTTT.

This chain links TRBV19 with TRBJ1-5; 7 bases are shared with TRBD1. This CDR3 contains 14 residues. Germline CDR1 reads LNHDA; CDR2 reads SQIVND (reference sequence). V trimming: 5 bases; J trimming: 1 base; junction bases outside the gene matches: 2. The CDR3 protein is CASSVQGSNQPQHF. CDR3 in DNA: TGTGCCAGTAGTGTACAGGGGAGCAATCAGCCCCAGCATTTT.

This clone appeared once. The chain combines TRBV5-1 with TRBJ2-2, with 7 bases identical to TRBD1. V gave up 4 bases and J gave up 0 bases; unmatched junction bases: 3. In germline, CDR1 is SGHRS, CDR2 YFSETQ. The CDR3 length is 15 residues. The CDR3 nucleotides are TGCGCCAGCAGCCCGGGACAGCCGAACACCGGGGAGCTGTTTTTT. The encoded protein is CASSPGQPNTGELFF.

CDR3 region: CASSPGQLSVRPQHF. CDR3 sequence (DNA): TGTGCCAGTAGCCCGGGACAGTTATCGGTCCGGCCCCAGCATTTT. The chain carries TRBV19 and TRBJ1-5, with 7 bases aligning to TRBD1. The CDR3 runs to 15 residues. The J segment lost 9 bases and the V segment lost 6 bases, leaving 14 bases of the junction unmatched. CDR1 is LNHDA, CDR2 SQIVND, per germline (reference sequence). The entire variable domain, with the rest obtained from reference TRBV19 and TRBJ1-5, is as follows: DGGITQSPKYLFRKEGQNVTLSCEQNLNHDAMYWYRQDPGQGLRLIYYSQIVNDFQKGDIAEGYSVSREKKESFPLTVTSAQKNPTAFYLCASSPGQLSVRPQHFGDGTRLSIL.

This clone occurred once. The rearrangement uses TRBV2 and TRBJ1-5; D not resolved. Germline-derived CDR1 and CDR2 are SNHLY and FYNNEI. Trimming removed 4 bases from V and 6 bases from J, with 13 bases in between. The length of the CDR3 is 14 residues. The CDR3 region has the DNA TGTGCCAGCAGTGGTGCCCGGGGAAGTCAGCCCCAGCATTTT. This sequence encodes CASSGARGSQPQHF.